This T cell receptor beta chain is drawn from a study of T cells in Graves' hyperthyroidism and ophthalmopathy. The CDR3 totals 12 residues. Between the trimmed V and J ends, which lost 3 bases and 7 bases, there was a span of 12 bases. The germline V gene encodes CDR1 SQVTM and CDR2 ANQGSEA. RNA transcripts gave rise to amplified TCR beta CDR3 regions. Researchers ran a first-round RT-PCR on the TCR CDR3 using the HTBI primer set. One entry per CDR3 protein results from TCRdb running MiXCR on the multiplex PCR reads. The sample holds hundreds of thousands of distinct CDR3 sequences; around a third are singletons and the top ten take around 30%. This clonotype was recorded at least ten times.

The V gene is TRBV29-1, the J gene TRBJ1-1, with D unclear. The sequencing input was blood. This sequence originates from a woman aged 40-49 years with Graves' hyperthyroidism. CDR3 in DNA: TGCAGCGTTGAGAACCAGGTGGATGAAGCTTTCTTT. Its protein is CSVENQVDEAFF.